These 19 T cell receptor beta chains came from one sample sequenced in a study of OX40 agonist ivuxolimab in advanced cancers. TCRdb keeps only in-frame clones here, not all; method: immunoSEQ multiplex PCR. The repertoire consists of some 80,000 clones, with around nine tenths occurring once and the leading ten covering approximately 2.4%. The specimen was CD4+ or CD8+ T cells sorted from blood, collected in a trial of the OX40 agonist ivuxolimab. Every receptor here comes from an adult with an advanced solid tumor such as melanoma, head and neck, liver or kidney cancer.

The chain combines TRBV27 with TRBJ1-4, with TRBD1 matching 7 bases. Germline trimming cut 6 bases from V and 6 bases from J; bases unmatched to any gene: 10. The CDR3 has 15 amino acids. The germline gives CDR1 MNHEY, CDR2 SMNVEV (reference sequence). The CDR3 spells CASSPRGNPYEKLFF. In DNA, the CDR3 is TGTGCCAGCAGCCCCAGGGGGAACCCTTATGAAAAACTGTTTTTT. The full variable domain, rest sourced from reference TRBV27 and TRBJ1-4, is EAQVTQNPRYLITVTGKKLTVTCSQNMNHEYMSWYRQDPGLGLRQIYYSMNVEVTDKGDVPEGYKVSRKEKRNFPLILESPSPNQTSLYFCASSPRGNPYEKLFFGSGTQLSVL.

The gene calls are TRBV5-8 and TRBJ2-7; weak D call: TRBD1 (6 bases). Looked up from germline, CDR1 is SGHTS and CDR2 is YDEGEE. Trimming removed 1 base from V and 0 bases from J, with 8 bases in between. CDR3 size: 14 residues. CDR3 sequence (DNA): TGTGCCAGCAGCTTGACAGGGAGCTCCTACGAGCAGTACTTC. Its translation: CASSLTGSSYEQYF.

CDR3 sequence: CASSRQGAIYGYTF. In DNA form, the CDR3 reads TGTGCCAGCAGCCGACAGGGGGCTATCTATGGCTACACCTTC. The chain couples TRBV7-9 to TRBJ1-2; 10 nucleotides match TRBD1. The ends lost 5 bases at V and 4 bases at J; junction bases unmatched: 4. The germline V gene encodes CDR1 SEHNR and CDR2 FQNEAQ (reference sequence). This CDR3 comprises 14 residues.

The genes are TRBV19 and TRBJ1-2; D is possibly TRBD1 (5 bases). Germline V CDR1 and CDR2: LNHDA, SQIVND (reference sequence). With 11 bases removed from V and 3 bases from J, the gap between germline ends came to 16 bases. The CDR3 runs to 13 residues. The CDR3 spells CAGRLQGDYGYTF. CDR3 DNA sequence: TGTGCCGGTCGACTTCAGGGCGACTATGGCTACACCTTC.

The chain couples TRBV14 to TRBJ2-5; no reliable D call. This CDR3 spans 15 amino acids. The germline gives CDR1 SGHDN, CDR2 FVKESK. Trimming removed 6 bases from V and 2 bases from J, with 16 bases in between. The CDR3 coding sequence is TGTGCCAGCAGTTCACATTCGGCGTGGCAAGAGACCCAGTACTTC. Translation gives CASSSHSAWQETQYF. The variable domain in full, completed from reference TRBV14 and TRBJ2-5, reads EAGVTQFPSHSVIEKGQTVTLRCDPISGHDNLYWYRRVMGKEIKFLLHFVKESKQDESGMPNNRFLAERTGGTYSTLKVQPAELEDSGVYFCASSSHSAWQETQYFGPGTRLLVL.

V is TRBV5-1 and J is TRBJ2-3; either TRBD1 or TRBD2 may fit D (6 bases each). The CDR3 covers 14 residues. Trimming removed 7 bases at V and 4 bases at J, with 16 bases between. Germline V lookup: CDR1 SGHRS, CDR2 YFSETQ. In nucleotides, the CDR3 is TGCGCCAGCTCTCTCGAGAGGGGGGCAGATACGCAGTATTTT. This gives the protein CASSLERGADTQYF.

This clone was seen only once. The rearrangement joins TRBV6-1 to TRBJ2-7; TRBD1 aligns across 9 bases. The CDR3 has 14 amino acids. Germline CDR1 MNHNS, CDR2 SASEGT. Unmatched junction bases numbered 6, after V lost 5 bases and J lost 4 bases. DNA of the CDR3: TGTGCCAGCAGTCAAACCGGGACAGGGTACGAGCAGTACTTC. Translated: CASSQTGTGYEQYF.

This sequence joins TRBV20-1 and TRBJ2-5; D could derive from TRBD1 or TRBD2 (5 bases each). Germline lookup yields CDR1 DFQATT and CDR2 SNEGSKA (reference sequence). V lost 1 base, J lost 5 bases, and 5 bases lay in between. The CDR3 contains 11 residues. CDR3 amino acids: CSARGGETQYF. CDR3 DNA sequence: TGCAGTGCTAGAGGGGGGGAGACCCAGTACTTC.

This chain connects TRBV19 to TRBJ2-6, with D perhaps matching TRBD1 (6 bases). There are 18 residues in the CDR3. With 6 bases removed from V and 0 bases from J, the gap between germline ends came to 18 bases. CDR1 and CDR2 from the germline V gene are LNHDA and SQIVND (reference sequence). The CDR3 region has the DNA TGTGCCAGTAGCAGCATCGACAGGTACCTCTCTGGGGCCAACGTCCTGACTTTC. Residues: CASSSIDRYLSGANVLTF.

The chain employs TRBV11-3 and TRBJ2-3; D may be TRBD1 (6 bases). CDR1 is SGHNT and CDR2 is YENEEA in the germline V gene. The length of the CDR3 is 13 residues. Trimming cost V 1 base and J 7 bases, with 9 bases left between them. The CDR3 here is CASSLVGANTQYF. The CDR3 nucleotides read TGTGCCAGCAGCTTAGTGGGGGCAAATACGCAGTATTTT.

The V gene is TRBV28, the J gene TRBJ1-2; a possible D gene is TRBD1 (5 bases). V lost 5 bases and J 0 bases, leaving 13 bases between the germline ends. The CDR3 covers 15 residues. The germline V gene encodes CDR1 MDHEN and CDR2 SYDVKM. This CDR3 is CASSRPGRSNYGYTF. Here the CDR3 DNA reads TGTGCCAGCAGTAGACCGGGACGATCTAACTATGGCTACACCTTC.

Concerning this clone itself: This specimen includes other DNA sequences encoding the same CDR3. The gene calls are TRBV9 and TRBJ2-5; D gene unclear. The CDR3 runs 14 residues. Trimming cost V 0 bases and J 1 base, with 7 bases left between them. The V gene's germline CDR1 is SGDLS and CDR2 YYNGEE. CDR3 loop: CASSVGAFQETQYF. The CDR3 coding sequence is TGTGCCAGCAGCGTAGGGGCTTTCCAAGAGACCCAGTACTTC.

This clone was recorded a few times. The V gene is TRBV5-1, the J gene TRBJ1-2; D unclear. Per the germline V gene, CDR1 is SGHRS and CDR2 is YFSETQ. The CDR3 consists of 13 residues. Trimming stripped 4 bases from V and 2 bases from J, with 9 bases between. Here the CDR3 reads CASSPGSNYGYTF. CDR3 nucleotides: TGCGCCAGCAGCCCGGGGTCCAACTATGGCTACACCTTC. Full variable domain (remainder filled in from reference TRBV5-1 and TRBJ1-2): KAGVTQTPRYLIKTRGQQVTLSCSPISGHRSVSWYQQTPGQGLQFLFEYFSETQRNKGNFPGRFSGRQFSNSRSEMNVSTLELGDSALYLCASSPGSNYGYTFGSGTRLTVV.

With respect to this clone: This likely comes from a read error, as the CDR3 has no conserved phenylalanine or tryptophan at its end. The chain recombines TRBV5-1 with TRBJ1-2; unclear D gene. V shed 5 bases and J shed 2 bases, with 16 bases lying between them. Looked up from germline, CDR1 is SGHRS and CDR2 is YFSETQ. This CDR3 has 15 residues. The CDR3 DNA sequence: TGCGCCAGCAGTGCTGGCCTAATACAGAACTATGGCTACACCCTC. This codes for CASSAGLIQNYGYTL.

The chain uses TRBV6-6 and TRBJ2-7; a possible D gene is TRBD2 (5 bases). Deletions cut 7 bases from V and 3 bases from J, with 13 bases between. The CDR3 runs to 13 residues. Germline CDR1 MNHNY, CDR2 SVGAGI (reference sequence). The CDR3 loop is CASTPPGSYEQYF. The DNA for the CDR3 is TGTGCCAGCACTCCCCCGGGGAGCTACGAGCAGTACTTC.

CDR3 bases: TGCAGTGCGTTTGACAGGGTCACCATATATTTT. Translating it yields CSAFDRVTIYF. V usage is TRBV20-1 and J usage is TRBJ1-3; 7 nucleotides line up with TRBD1. Germline loops: CDR1 DFQATT, CDR2 SNEGSKA (reference sequence). The CDR3 loop spans 11 amino acids. V shed 6 bases and J 9 bases; nucleotides not matched to a gene: 5.

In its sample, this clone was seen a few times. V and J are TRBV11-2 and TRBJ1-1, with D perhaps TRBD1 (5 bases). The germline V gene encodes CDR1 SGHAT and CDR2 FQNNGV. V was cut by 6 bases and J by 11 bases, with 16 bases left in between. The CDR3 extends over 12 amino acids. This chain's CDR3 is CASSLQRGVAFF. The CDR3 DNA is TGTGCCAGCAGTCTGCAGCGGGGGGTTGCTTTCTTT.

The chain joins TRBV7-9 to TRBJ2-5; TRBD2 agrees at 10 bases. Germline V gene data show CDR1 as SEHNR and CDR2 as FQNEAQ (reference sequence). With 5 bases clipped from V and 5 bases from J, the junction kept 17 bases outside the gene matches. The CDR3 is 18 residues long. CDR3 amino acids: CASSPSQLAGRAGETQYF. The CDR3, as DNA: TGTGCCAGCAGCCCATCACAACTAGCGGGAAGAGCGGGGGAGACCCAGTACTTC.

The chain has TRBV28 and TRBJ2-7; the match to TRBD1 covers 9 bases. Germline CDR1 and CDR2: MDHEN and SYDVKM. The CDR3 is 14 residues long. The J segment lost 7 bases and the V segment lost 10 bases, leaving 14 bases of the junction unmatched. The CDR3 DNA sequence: TGTGCCACCCACCCTGGACAGGGGTTGTGGGAGCAGTACTTC. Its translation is CATHPGQGLWEQYF. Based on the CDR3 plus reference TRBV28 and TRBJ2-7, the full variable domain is DVKVTQSSRYLVKRTGEKVFLECVQDMDHENMFWYRQDPGLGLRLIYFSYDVKMKEKGDIPEGYSVSREKKERFSLILESASTNQTSMYLCATHPGQGLWEQYFGPGTRLTVT.